This passage covers 6 T cell receptor beta chains from one sample sequenced in a study of blood T cells in healthy people across ages. A second PCR of about 6 to 12 cycles used a sample-barcoded 5' primer and a J-beta primer mix. TCRdb reprocessed the 5' RACE reads with MiXCR, giving one entry per CDR3 protein. The data contain around 1,000,000 distinct CDR3 sequences, roughly a quarter of them seen just once; the ten biggest clones take up around 0.75%. These sequences were also reported in another study, on T cells of mothers and their children.

The sequenced material came from blood. The source is a girl aged 2-9 years in good health.

This clonotype has a handful of counts. The rearrangement joins TRBV9 to TRBJ1-2; a possible D gene is TRBD1 (5 bases). Between the trimmed V and J ends, which lost 0 bases and 2 bases, there was a span of 11 bases. Germline loops: CDR1 SGDLS, CDR2 YYNGEE. The CDR3 sequence is 15 residues long. CDR3 in amino acids: CASSVGGSLNYGYTF. In nucleotides, the CDR3 is TGTGCCAGCAGCGTAGGGGGGTCCCTAAACTATGGCTACACCTTC.

J is TRBJ2-3 and V is TRBV19; D gene uncertain. This CDR3 region has 13 residues. Trimming took off 10 bases at V and 5 bases at J, with 16 bases between the two ends. In germline, CDR1 is LNHDA, CDR2 SQIVND (reference sequence). The DNA for the CDR3 is TGTGCCACCGAAAACTACCCCGGAGATACGCAGTATTTT. Translation: CATENYPGDTQYF. Together with reference TRBV19 and TRBJ2-3, the CDR3 gives the full variable domain: DGGITQSPKYLFRKEGQNVTLSCEQNLNHDAMYWYRQDPGQGLRLIYYSQIVNDFQKGDIAEGYSVSREKKESFPLTVTSAQKNPTAFYLCATENYPGDTQYFGPGTRLTVL.

This clonotype was found a few times. The rearrangement joins TRBV3-1 to TRBJ2-3, with TRBD2 as a possible D gene (5 bases). This CDR3 comprises 18 residues. The V end lost 2 bases, the J end lost 2 bases, and 20 bases lay between the germline ends. Germline-derived CDR1 and CDR2 are LGHDT and YNNKEL (reference sequence). Written as DNA, the CDR3 is TGTGCCAGCAGCCAATTACCGCCTGGGCAGGAGGACACAGATACGCAGTATTTT. Encoded protein: CASSQLPPGQEDTDTQYF.

This clonotype was seen a handful of times. This sequence joins TRBV29-1 and TRBJ2-7; 7 bases line up with TRBD1. V was clipped by 6 bases and J by 1 base; unmatched bases: 3. Germline-derived CDR1 and CDR2 are SQVTM and ANQGSEA. The CDR3 is made up of 12 amino acids. CDR3 DNA sequence: TGCAGCGTCTCGGGACAGTCCTACGAGCAGTACTTC. This encodes CSVSGQSYEQYF.

DNA of the CDR3: TGTGCCAGCAGCTTAGAAGGGCACACCAATTCACCCCTCCACTTT. This translates into CASSLEGHTNSPLHF. The chain has TRBV11-3 and TRBJ1-6; the D is unclear. The germline CDR1 and CDR2 sequences are SGHNT and YENEEA. The CDR3 runs 15 residues. Trimming cost V 0 bases and J 7 bases, with 10 bases left between them.

This chain uses TRBV20-1 with TRBJ1-2, with D perhaps matching TRBD1 (5 bases). CDR1 is DFQATT, CDR2 SNEGSKA, per germline (reference sequence). V was trimmed by 5 bases and J by 4 bases, leaving 17 bases between them. This CDR3 comprises 14 residues. CDR3 nucleotide sequence: TGCAGTGCTTTAGGCTCCGGGGACGTCTATGGCTACACCTTC. As protein: CSALGSGDVYGYTF.